The clone carrying this T cell receptor (beta chain) was detected a few times. Its target is unknown. The data were obtained in a study of identical twins. Study conclusions and caveats: In cord blood, abundant beta clonotypes had fewer insertions; memory showed no trend.

With no exceptions, donors were healthy Caucasians. TCRdb called the 5' RACE reads again in MiXCR, with one record for every CDR3 protein. This sample has 1,800,000 or so distinct CDR3 sequences, with less than 35% found just once. The germline V gene has CDR1 SGHRS and CDR2 YFSETQ. The trim removed 4 bases at V and 7 bases at J, leaving 7 bases unmatched. The CDR3 sequence is 15 residues long. The gene calls are TRBV5-1 and TRBJ1-6; 8 nucleotides match TRBD1. Source material: cord blood. The sequence came from a newborn girl in good health. This CDR3 reads CASSAGTGINSPLHF. CDR3 nucleotides: TGCGCCAGCAGCGCAGGGACAGGAATCAATTCACCCCTCCACTTT.